This T cell receptor (beta chain) was retrieved from a study of blood T cell repertoires in COVID-19. Study background: Acute and convalescent COVID-19 specimens originated in the United States, Italy and Spain.

Authors' processing steps: The authors estimated nucleated cell counts from reference gene primer amplification. The method was immunoSEQ multiplex PCR; TCRdb's version includes in-frame clones alone and lacks a portion of them. That table is the source of V, J and clone size, and D and trimming were worked out from the DNA. Of hundreds of thousands of clones detected, 83% appear once; the ten largest clones hold 0.95% to 1.5%. This CDR3 contains 16 residues. V was pared by 2 bases and J by 9 bases, with 8 bases of the junction left unmatched. CDR1 and CDR2 (germline): SGHVS, FQNEAQ. The receptor's source is a woman in her 30s with COVID-19, enrolled during active disease. The chain joins TRBV7-8 to TRBJ1-6; TRBD1 agrees at 9 bases. Sequencing was performed on peripheral blood. This chain's CDR3 is CASSLPGTGMGSPLHF. CDR3 in DNA: TGTGCCAGCAGCTTACCCGGGACAGGGATGGGTTCACCCCTCCACTTT.